These T cell receptor beta chains were read from a single sample in a study of blood T cell repertoires in COVID-19. The protocol was immunoSEQ multiplex PCR, while the TCRdb copy is restricted to in-frame clones and leaves out a portion. The data show 150,000 or so clones, roughly 82% seen once. Sequences were obtained from peripheral blood. These receptors were obtained from a human donor with acute or convalescent COVID-19. The donor label of this sample is uncertain. CDR3s leave out the opening cysteine and the closing phenylalanine or tryptophan. The order of the fields is CDR3 protein, J gene, V gene, D gene. A D gene is named only where the DNA matches it firmly.

CDR3: ASSRCEVGRETQY
J: TRBJ2-5
V: TRBV21-1
D: NA

CDR3: ASSILSTGKGYT
J: TRBJ1-2
V: TRBV19
D: TRBD1

CDR3: SGDRGAEAF
J: TRBJ1-1
V: TRBV29-1
D: TRBD1

CDR3: ASSTPPGQGKETQY
J: TRBJ2-5
V: TRBV19
D: TRBD1

CDR3: ASSYSGQGGKLF
J: TRBJ1-4
V: TRBV6-5
D: TRBD1

CDR3: ASSTRQLNSPLH
J: TRBJ1-6
V: TRBV7-8
D: NA

CDR3: AISAKGQENQPQH
J: TRBJ1-5
V: TRBV10-3
D: TRBD1

CDR3: ASSLGQGGHEQY
J: TRBJ2-7
V: TRBV7-9
D: NA

CDR3: ASSPRTSGGNEQF
J: TRBJ2-1
V: TRBV7-9
D: TRBD2

CDR3: ASSPSLTGGSVNEQF
J: TRBJ2-1
V: TRBV18
D: TRBD2

CDR3: ASSPQGEWRRNTEAF
J: TRBJ1-1
V: TRBV5-1
D: TRBD1

CDR3: ASSRGSSTDTQY
J: TRBJ2-3
V: TRBV18
D: NA

CDR3: ATSREIQGNEQY
J: TRBJ2-7
V: TRBV15
D: NA

CDR3: ARPMPAYEQY
J: TRBJ2-7
V: TRBV5-1
D: NA

CDR3: ASRNLGEAEQEKLF
J: TRBJ1-4
V: TRBV4-1
D: NA

CDR3: ASSISARGVLF
J: TRBJ2-1
V: TRBV19
D: NA

CDR3: ASSSDRGPNSPLH
J: TRBJ1-6
V: TRBV5-1
D: TRBD1

CDR3: ASSFGITGGRTEAF
J: TRBJ1-1
V: TRBV5-5
D: TRBD1